These 10 T cell receptor beta chains came from one sample sequenced in a study of vaccination and CD4 T cells after COVID-19. An Oncomine TCR Beta short-read assay was used to sequence the DNA from cultured CD4+ T cells. Each CDR3 protein is one row after TCRdb ran MiXCR on the PCR reads. The repertoire holds about 15,000 distinct CDR3 sequences, with over 45% as singletons. The treatment is: roughly ten-day PBMC culture with coronavirus spike peptide pools or control peptides (ViraFEST assay). These receptors' antigens are unknown. Here the sequenced sample was CD4+ T cells from blood, cultured in vitro, taken before SARS-CoV-2 vaccination. All receptors come from a human donor who had recovered from COVID-19.

In its sample, this clonotype was seen a few times. V gene TRBV20-1 combines with J gene TRBJ2-3, with D perhaps TRBD1 or TRBD2 (6 bases each). The CDR3 is 12 residues long. The germline V gene has CDR1 DFQATT and CDR2 SNEGSKA (reference sequence). V lost 8 bases and J 9 bases, leaving 18 bases between the germline ends. CDR3 nucleotide sequence: TGCAGTTCCACCCCAGGGGAGGAGACGCAGTATTTT. The encoded protein is CSSTPGEETQYF.

The chain carries TRBV5-4 and TRBJ1-2, with D unclear. The CDR3 length is 13 residues. Per germline, CDR1 SGHNT and CDR2 YYREEE (reference sequence). Trimming stripped 4 bases from V and 6 bases from J, with 13 bases between. CDR3 amino acids: CASSPEQVNGYTF. The CDR3 bases are TGTGCCAGCAGCCCGGAGCAGGTTAATGGCTACACCTTC.

The V and J genes are TRBV6-1 and TRBJ1-2; weak D call: TRBD1 (5 bases). The ends were cut back, 5 bases at V and 6 bases at J, with 19 bases in the middle. The CDR3 runs to 15 residues. The germline CDR1 and CDR2 sequences are MNHNS and SASEGT. This chain's CDR3 is CASSLKAGITNGYTF. The CDR3 DNA reads as TGTGCCAGCAGTCTAAAAGCAGGGATTACTAATGGCTACACCTTC.

This rearrangement joins TRBV6-1 to TRBJ1-1; D gene uncertain. Germline values: CDR1 MNHNS, CDR2 SASEGT. V lost 6 bases and J lost 5, with 22 bases in between. The CDR3 is made up of 16 amino acids. The CDR3 loop reads CASRRNTMGATTEAFF. Written as DNA, the CDR3 is TGTGCCAGCAGGCGTAACACTATGGGCGCCACGACTGAAGCTTTCTTT.

The CDR3 loop is CASSLSTGSNSPLHF. CDR3 in DNA: TGTGCCAGCAGCCTATCGACAGGGTCTAATTCACCCCTCCACTTT. The chain employs TRBV7-8 and TRBJ1-6; TRBD1 aligns across 7 bases. Germline assignment: CDR1 SGHVS and CDR2 FQNEAQ. The CDR3 runs to 15 residues. The V and J ends lost 5 bases and 6 bases, in that order; junction bases with no gene match: 7.

The chain recombines TRBV10-3 with TRBJ1-3; D unresolved. The CDR3 covers 14 residues. Germline lookup yields CDR1 ENHRY and CDR2 SYGVKD. Trimming shortened V by 2 bases and J by 6 bases, and 11 bases separated the two germline ends. Here the CDR3 reads CAISEETLLNTIYF. The CDR3 DNA follows: TGTGCCATCAGTGAGGAAACATTATTAAACACCATATATTTT.

This clonotype was observed a few times. The J gene is TRBJ1-1, the V gene TRBV19; D call uncertain. CDR1 is LNHDA and CDR2 is SQIVND in the germline V gene (reference sequence). There are 14 residues in the CDR3. V dropped 2 bases and J dropped 2 bases, with 9 bases sitting between them. CDR3 region: CASSISRRNTEAFF. In DNA form, the CDR3 reads TGTGCCAGTAGTATATCTAGGAGAAACACTGAAGCTTTCTTT.

This clonotype was detected a few times. The chain recombines TRBV11-3 with TRBJ2-3; 8 bases align to TRBD2. V lost 3 bases and J lost 0; bases outside the gene matches: 5. The CDR3 length is 16 residues. Germline V gene lookup returns CDR1 SGHNT and CDR2 YENEEA. The CDR3 DNA is TGTGCCAGCAGCTTTCGGACTAGCCTTAGCACAGATACGCAGTATTTT. As protein: CASSFRTSLSTDTQYF.

This clonotype showed up just a few times. The chain links TRBV2 to TRBJ2-1; TRBD2 matches 9 bases. Germline V CDR1 and CDR2: SNHLY, FYNNEI. The trim removed 6 bases at V and 7 bases at J, leaving 10 bases unmatched. The CDR3 consists of 15 residues. CDR3 sequence reads: CASRKSGRKENEQFF. The CDR3 nucleotides read TGTGCCAGCAGGAAGAGCGGGAGGAAGGAAAATGAGCAGTTCTTC.

The rearrangement links TRBV7-2 to TRBJ1-1, with D possibly TRBD1 on 5 matching bases. Trimming removed 4 bases at V and 3 bases at J, with 12 bases between. The CDR3 is made up of 14 amino acids. Germline values: CDR1 SGHTA, CDR2 FQGNSA. CDR3 sequence (DNA): TGTGCCAGCAGCTCCAGGGAGCTAGACACTGAAGCTTTCTTT. It codes for CASSSRELDTEAFF.